This entry describes one T cell receptor beta chain. The sample belongs to a study of blood T cell repertoires in COVID-19. Assay used: immunoSEQ multiplex PCR; TCRdb lists only in-frame clones, some missing. The sample consists of some 120,000 clones, around 83% of them appearing once. With 0 bases removed from V and 3 bases from J, the gap between germline ends came to 15 bases. CDR3 length: 16 residues. Germline V gene data show CDR1 as SGHTA and CDR2 as FQGNSA. The sequence was collected from a young man who had recovered from COVID-19. The chain recombines TRBV7-2 with TRBJ2-7, with D possibly matching TRBD2 (6 bases). The sample comprised PBMCs or T cells enriched from blood (not recorded which). The CDR3 region has the DNA TGTGCCAGCAGCTTAGCGCTGGTCCGCGGGGACTACGAGCAGTACTTC. Translation gives CASSLALVRGDYEQYF.